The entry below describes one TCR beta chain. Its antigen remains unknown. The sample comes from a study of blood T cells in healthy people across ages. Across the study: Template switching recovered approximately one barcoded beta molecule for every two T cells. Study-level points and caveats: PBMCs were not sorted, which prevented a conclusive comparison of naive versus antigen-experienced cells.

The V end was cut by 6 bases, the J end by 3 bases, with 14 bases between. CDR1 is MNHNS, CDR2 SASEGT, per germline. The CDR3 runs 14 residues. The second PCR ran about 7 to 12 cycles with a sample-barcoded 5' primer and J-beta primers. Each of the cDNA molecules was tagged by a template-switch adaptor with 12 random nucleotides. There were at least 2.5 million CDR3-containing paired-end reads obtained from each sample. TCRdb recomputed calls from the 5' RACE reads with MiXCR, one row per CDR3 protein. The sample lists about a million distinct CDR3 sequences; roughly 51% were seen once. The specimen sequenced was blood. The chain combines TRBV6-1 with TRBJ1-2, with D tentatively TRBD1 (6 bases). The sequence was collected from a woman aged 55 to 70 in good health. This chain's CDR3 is CASSPTDSYYGYTF. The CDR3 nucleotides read TGTGCCAGCAGCCCCACGGACAGCTACTATGGCTACACCTTC.